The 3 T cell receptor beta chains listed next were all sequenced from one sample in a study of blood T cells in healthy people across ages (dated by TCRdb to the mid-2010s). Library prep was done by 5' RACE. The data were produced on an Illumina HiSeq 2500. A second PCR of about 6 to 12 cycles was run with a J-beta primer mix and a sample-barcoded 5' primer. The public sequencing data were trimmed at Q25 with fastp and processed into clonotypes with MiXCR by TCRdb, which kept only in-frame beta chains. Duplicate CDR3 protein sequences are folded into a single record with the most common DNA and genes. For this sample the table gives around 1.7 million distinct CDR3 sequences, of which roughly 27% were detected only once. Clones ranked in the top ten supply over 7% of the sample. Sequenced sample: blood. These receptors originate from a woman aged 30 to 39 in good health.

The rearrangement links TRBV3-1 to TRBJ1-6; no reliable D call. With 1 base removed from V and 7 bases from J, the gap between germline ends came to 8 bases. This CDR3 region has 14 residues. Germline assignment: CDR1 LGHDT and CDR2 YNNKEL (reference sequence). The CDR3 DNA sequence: TGTGCCAGCAGCCAAGGGTTTGCAAATTCACCCCTCCACTTT. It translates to CASSQGFANSPLHF. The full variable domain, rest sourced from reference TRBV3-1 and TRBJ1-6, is DTAVSQTPKYLVTQMGNDKSIKCEQNLGHDTMYWYKQDSKKFLKIMFSYNNKELIINETVPNRFSPKSPDKAHLNLHINSLELGDSAVYFCASSQGFANSPLHFGNGTRLTVT.

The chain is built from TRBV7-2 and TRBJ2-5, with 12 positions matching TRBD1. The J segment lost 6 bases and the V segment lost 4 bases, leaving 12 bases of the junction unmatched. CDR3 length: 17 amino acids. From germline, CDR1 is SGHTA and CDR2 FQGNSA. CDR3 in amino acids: CASSSPSSGQGAKTQYF. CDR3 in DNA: TGTGCCAGCAGCTCTCCCTCGTCGGGACAGGGGGCGAAGACCCAGTACTTC.

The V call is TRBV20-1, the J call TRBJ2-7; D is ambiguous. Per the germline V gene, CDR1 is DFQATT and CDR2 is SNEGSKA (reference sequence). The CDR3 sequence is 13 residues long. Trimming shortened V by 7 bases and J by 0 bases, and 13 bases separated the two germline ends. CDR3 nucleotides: TGCAGTGTTTCCCCCGGCACCTCCTACGAGCAGTACTTC. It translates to CSVSPGTSYEQYF.